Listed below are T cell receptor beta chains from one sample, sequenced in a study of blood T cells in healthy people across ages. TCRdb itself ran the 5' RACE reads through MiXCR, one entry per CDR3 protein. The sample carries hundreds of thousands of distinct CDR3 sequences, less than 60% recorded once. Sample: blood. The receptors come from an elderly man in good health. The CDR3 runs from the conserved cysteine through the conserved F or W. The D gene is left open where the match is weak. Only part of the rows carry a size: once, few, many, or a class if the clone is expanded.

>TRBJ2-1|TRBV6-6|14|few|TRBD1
TGTGCCAGCAGTTACTCGGACAGGTTGGATGAGCAGTTCTTC
CASSYSDRLDEQFF
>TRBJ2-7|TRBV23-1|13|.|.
TGCGCCAGCAGTCAATCCGAAGGGAGCGAGCAGTACTTC
CASSQSEGSEQYF
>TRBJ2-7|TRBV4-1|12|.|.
TGCGCCAGCTCCCACCCAAGCGGCGAGCAGTACTTC
CASSHPSGEQYF
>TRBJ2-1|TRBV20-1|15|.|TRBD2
TGCAGTGCTAGAGATCACGGGGGGACCTACAATGAGCAGTTCTTC
CSARDHGGTYNEQFF
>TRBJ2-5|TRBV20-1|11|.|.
TGCAGTGCTAGTCAGCGAGATCTCCAGTACTTC
CSASQRDLQYF
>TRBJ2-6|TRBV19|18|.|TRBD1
TGTGCCAGTAGTGCCGGGACAGGGGGAAACTCTGGGGCCGACGTCCTGACTTTC
CASSAGTGGNSGADVLTF
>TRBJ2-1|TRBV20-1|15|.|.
TGCAGTGCTAGATGGGATGCCGGCAGTCTGGGTGAGCAGTTCTTC
CSARWDAGSLGEQFF
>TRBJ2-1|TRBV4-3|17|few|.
TGCGCCAGCAGCCAGAACCCCGGGACAAACTACTACAATGAGCAGTTCTTC
CASSQNPGTNYYNEQFF
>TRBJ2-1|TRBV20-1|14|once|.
TGCAGTGCCAAAACGGTGGGGGCTTGGGATGAGCAGTTCTTC
CSAKTVGAWDEQFF
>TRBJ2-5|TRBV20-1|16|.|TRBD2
TGCAGTGCTAAGGTGTTTGCTAGCTGGGAGGGGGAGACCCAGTACTTC
CSAKVFASWEGETQYF
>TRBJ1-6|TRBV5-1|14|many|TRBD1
TGTGCCAGCAGCCTGGGACAGAGTAATTCACCCCTCCACTTT
CASSLGQSNSPLHF
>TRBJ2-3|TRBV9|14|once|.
TGTGCCAGCAGCGTAGGGACCTACACAGATACGCAGTATTTT
CASSVGTYTDTQYF
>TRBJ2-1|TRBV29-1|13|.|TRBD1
TGCAGCGTTGCTCAGGGGGCAAGCAATGAGCAGTTCTTC
CSVAQGASNEQFF
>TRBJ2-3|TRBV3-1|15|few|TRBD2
TGTGCCAGCAGCCGCAGAGTAGCGGGAACAGATACGCAGTATTTT
CASSRRVAGTDTQYF
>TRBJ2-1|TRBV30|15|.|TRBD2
TGTGCCTGGAGGGGTGGGGAGGGGATCTACAATGAGCAGTTCTTC
CAWRGGEGIYNEQFF
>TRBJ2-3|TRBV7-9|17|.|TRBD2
TGTGCCAGCAGCTTACCCCTACTAGCGTGGATCACAGATACGCAGTATTTT
CASSLPLLAWITDTQYF
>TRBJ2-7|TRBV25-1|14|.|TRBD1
TGTGCCAGCAGTGGGGACAGGGTCTCGGGAGAGCAGTACTTC
CASSGDRVSGEQYF
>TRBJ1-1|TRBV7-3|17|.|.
TGTGCCAGCAGCTTAAATCCCCCTCGGGGGGCCAACACTGAAGCTTTCTTT
CASSLNPPRGANTEAFF
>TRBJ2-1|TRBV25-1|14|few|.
TGTGCCAGCAGTGAGACTAGCTCCTACAATGAGCAGTTCTTC
CASSETSSYNEQFF
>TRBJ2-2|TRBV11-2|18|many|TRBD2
TGTGCCAGCAGCTTAGATCTGGCTAGCGGGATCGTGGGGGGGGAGCTGTTTTTT
CASSLDLASGIVGGELFF
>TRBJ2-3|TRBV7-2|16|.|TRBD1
TGTGCCAGCAGCATAACGACAGGGGGCGTCGCAGATACGCAGTATTTT
CASSITTGGVADTQYF
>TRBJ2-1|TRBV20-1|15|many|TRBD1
TGCAGTGCTAGGGCCGACAGGGGATACTACAATGAGCAGTTCTTC
CSARADRGYYNEQFF
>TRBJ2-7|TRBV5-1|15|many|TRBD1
TGCGCCAGCAGCGATCGGACAGGGGGCATCTACGAGCAGTACTTC
CASSDRTGGIYEQYF
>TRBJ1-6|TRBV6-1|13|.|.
TGTGCCAGCAGGGGACTCCCACCCTCACCCCTCCACTTT
CASRGLPPSPLHF
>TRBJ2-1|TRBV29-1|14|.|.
TGCAGCGCCATGGACTTGAGCTCCTACAATGAGCAGTTCTTC
CSAMDLSSYNEQFF
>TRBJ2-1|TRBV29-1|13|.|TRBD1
TGCAGCGGTGACAGGGGGCCTACCAATGAGCAGTTCTTC
CSGDRGPTNEQFF
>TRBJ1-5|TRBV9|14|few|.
TGTGCCAGCAGCGTTTCAGGGAGCAATCAGCCCCAGCATTTT
CASSVSGSNQPQHF
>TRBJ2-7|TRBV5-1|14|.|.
TGCGCCAGCAGCTTGATACCAAGCTCCTACGAGCAGTACTTC
CASSLIPSSYEQYF
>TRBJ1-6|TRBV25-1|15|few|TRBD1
TGTGCCAGCAGTGAACAGACAGGGAATAATTCACCCCTCCACTTT
CASSEQTGNNSPLHF
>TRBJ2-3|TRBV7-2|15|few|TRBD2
TGTGCCAGCAGAGCAAGCGGGAGAGTGACAGATACGCAGTATTTT
CASRASGRVTDTQYF
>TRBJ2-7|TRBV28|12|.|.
TGTGCCAGCACCCAGACGATGGGAGAGCAGTACTTC
CASTQTMGEQYF
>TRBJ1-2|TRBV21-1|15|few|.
TGTGCCAGCAGCAAAGCCTGGGCCAGAGGTTGGGGCTACACCTTC
CASSKAWARGWGYTF
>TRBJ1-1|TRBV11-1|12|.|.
TGTGCCAGCAGCTTATATCCCTCTGAAGCTTTCTTT
CASSLYPSEAFF
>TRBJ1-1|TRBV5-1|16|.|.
TGCGCCAGCAGCGTAGGGGGGGGATCACAAGGCCCTGAAGCTTTCTTT
CASSVGGGSQGPEAFF
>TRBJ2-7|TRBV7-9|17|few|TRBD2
TGTGCCAGCAGCTCTCAGCCTGGACGGGAGGGTGCCTACGAGCAGTACTTC
CASSSQPGREGAYEQYF
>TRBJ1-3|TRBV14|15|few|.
TGTGCCAGCAGCCAAGTGAGGGTAGGAGGAAACACCATATATTTT
CASSQVRVGGNTIYF
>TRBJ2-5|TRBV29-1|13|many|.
TGCAGCGTTCCCCGGGGGCCTGACGAGACCCAGTACTTC
CSVPRGPDETQYF
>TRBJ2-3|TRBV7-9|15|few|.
TGTGCCAGCAGCGAAGCGACAGGACACACAGATACGCAGTATTTT
CASSEATGHTDTQYF